This T cell receptor (beta chain) comes out of a study of OX40 agonist ivuxolimab in advanced cancers. For the wider study: Ivuxolimab was an agonistic, fully human IgG2 monoclonal antibody directed against OX40 (CD134), a costimulatory receptor. In the dose-escalation cohort, roughly 80% of patients were male, and the mean age was approximately 60 years, with a range of about 23 to 85. The monotherapy dose-escalation portion (N of about 50 patients) of the phase I ivuxolimab trial is reported in the paper. Intravenous ivuxolimab was administered to patients every 2 weeks at six dose levels: 0.01, 0.1, 0.3, 1.5, 3 and 10 mg/kg. Prior anti-PD-1, anti-PD-L1 or anti-CTLA-4 therapy was permitted, and checkpoint inhibitors had been received by 40% to 50% of dose-escalation patients. Partial responses were achieved by three dose-escalation patients, of whom one had hepatocellular carcinoma and two had cutaneous melanoma. The purpose of peripheral TCRbeta sequencing was to test whether ivuxolimab changed TCR sequence diversity and led to clonal T-cell expansion. Of the approximately 54 dose-escalation patients, hepatocellular carcinoma was present in about 20, melanoma in roughly 15, renal cell carcinoma in 9 and head and neck cancer in 9.

The germline ends are 6 bases apart after V is trimmed by 2 bases and J by 4 bases. Taken from the germline V gene (reference sequence), the CDR1 and CDR2 loops are SEHNR and FQNEAQ. The CDR3 numbers 12 residues from cysteine through phenylalanine. The DNA shown is the 36-base CDR3, in frame from base 1. Comments on this clone: The clone's antigen remains unknown. Within one base of it there is no much larger clone, and no base qualities were kept.

The trial excluded patients who had a history of autoimmune disease or who were on systemic immunosuppression. Peripheral blood for TCR sequencing was drawn from every dose cohort at baseline, at cycle 4 day 1 and at cycle 7 day 1. The samples were drawn from a first-in-human, open-label, multicenter phase I dose-escalation trial of ivuxolimab. Adults with locally advanced or metastatic melanoma, renal cell carcinoma, hepatocellular carcinoma or head and neck squamous cell carcinoma were enrolled in the trial. CD4+ and CD8+ T cells were sorted separately from peripheral blood before TCR sequencing. Genomic DNA was isolated from the sorted cells so that the TCRbeta CDR3 region could be sequenced. TCRbeta CDR3 regions were sequenced using the immunoSEQ Assay. As stored in TCRdb, this immuneACCESS dataset retains in-frame rearrangements with V and J assigned. A fraction of the clones does not appear; measured against another copy, unresolved V genes explain less than half of the discrepancy, and the remainder lacks a known reason. Here the sample has about 79,000 clones; roughly 84% occur a single time. The top ten clones comprise 3.5% to 4.5% of the sample.

Overall results and qualifications from the work: In partial responders in the 0.1-3.0 mg/kg groups, normalized peripheral clonal expansion was found to be among the lowest, especially among CD8+ T cells. The antigen specificity of the clonally expanded peripheral T cells was not determined. At doses of 0.1 to 3.0 mg/kg, clonal expansion of both CD4+ and CD8+ T cells in blood was seen between baseline and week 6. Low levels of normalized T-cell clonal expansion were also seen in some patients who did not respond. On average, CD8+ T cells showed more expanded clones than CD4+ T cells after ivuxolimab.

The receptor was derived from an adult with an advanced solid tumor such as melanoma, head and neck, liver or kidney cancer. The sequence links TRBV7-9 to TRBJ2-7; no D segment can be confidently identified. The sequenced sample was CD4+ or CD8+ T cells sorted from blood, obtained in a trial of the OX40 agonist ivuxolimab. The CDR3 amino acid sequence is: CASSLLWYEQYF. The DNA sequence follows: TGTGCCAGCAGCTTATTATGGTACGAGCAGTACTTC. Full variable domain (CDR3 extended with the reference TRBV7-9 and TRBJ2-7 proteins): DTGVSQNPRHKITKRGQNVTFRCDPISEHNRLYWYRQTLGQGPEFLTYFQNEAQLEKSRLLSDRFSAERPKGSFSTLEIQRTEQGDSAMYLCASSLLWYEQYFGPGTRLTVT.